The following is a TCR beta chain sequence with its context. Its matching antigen is unknown. Clones were read by immunoSEQ multiplex PCR, and TCRdb kept only the in-frame ones, dropping some. Of some 56,000 clones in the sample, roughly three quarters were seen once. Germline V gene lookup returns CDR1 SGHTA and CDR2 FQGNSA. This CDR3 spans 13 amino acids. V was trimmed by 5 bases and J by 5 bases, leaving 12 bases between them. This record comes from a study of vaccination effects on CD4 cells after COVID-19. Peptide-pool stimulation followed by sequencing identified expanded antigen-specific CD4+ clonotypes in the ViraFEST assay. The culture ran for about 10 days, and then CD4+ T cells were isolated. This person's SARS-CoV-2 infection, confirmed by PCR, occurred between March and December 2020. Study outcomes and limitations: Clones that were induced by infection or by vaccine showed marked contraction late after vaccination.

The clonotype comes from a human donor who had a prior SARS-CoV-2 infection. The sequencing used CD4+ T cells from PBMCs cultured with HIV peptides, collected before COVID-19 vaccination. Subset in this sample: HIV-1 Nef peptide pool negative control/reference culture. V gene TRBV7-2 combines with J gene TRBJ2-5; D ambiguous. The CDR3 spells CASSKGIRETQYF. As DNA, the CDR3 is TGTGCCAGCAGCAAAGGGATCCGGGAGACCCAGTACTTC.